This T cell receptor (beta chain) appears in the sequencing data of a study of blood T cell repertoires in COVID-19. For the study at large: Some COVID-19 samples were acute and others convalescent; all came from the United States, Italy and Spain.

The V and J ends lost 6 bases and 9 bases, in that order; junction bases with no gene match: 10. Per germline, CDR1 LNHDA and CDR2 SQIVND (reference sequence). The CDR3 is made up of 14 amino acids. Source study methods: Amplification with reference gene primers provided the estimates of nucleated cell counts. This table comes from immunoSEQ multiplex PCR, and its TCRdb copy is limited to in-frame clones, with some not included. That table is the source of V, J and clone size, and D and trimming were worked out from the DNA. The sample records 250,000 to 350,000 clones, about 80% being singletons. Enrollment of patients from Seattle took place during active infection, with longitudinal follow-up.

Sequenced input: peripheral blood. This clonotype was sampled from a person aged 70 to 80 with COVID-19, enrolled during active disease. The rearrangement joins TRBV19 to TRBJ1-5; TRBD1 agrees at 8 bases. CDR3 residues: CASRFLDRVSPQHF. CDR3 DNA: TGTGCCAGTAGGTTTTTGGACAGGGTGTCGCCCCAGCATTTT.